The 24 T cell receptor beta chains below come from one sample, sequenced in a study of blood T cells in healthy people across ages. A second PCR of roughly 7 to 11 cycles used a sample-barcoded 5' primer and a J-beta primer mix. TCRdb reprocessed the 5' RACE reads with MiXCR, giving one entry per CDR3 protein. The sample yields roughly 900,000 distinct CDR3 sequences, roughly 52% seen once. Sequenced sample: blood. The receptors were sampled from a man younger than 40 in good health.

This rearrangement joins TRBV6-5 to TRBJ1-1; 9 nucleotides match TRBD1. V was pared by 4 bases and J by 6 bases, with 6 bases of the junction left unmatched. Germline-derived CDR1 and CDR2 are MNHEY and SVGAGI. The CDR3 loop spans 14 amino acids. In DNA form, the CDR3 reads TGTGCCAGCAGTTTGGGACAGGGTCAGGCTGAAGCTTTCTTT. This encodes CASSLGQGQAEAFF.

As concerns this clonotype: One junction end does not reproduce the germline sequence, and a read error may be involved. V and J are TRBV7-2 and TRBJ2-5, with no clear D. This CDR3 has 13 residues. In germline, CDR1 is SGHTA, CDR2 FQGNSA. CDR3 sequence reads: CASSLSQQESQYF. The CDR3 DNA sequence: TGTGCCAGCAGCTTAAGTCAGCAAGAGTCCCAGTACTTC.

This sequence joins TRBV20-1 and TRBJ1-1, with a weak D call TRBD1 (5 bases). The CDR3 runs 15 residues. CDR1 and CDR2 (germline): DFQATT, SNEGSKA (reference sequence). With 3 bases removed from V and 1 base from J, the gap between germline ends came to 15 bases. The CDR3 sequence: CSARAGGAENTEAFF. CDR3 nucleotide sequence: TGCAGTGCTAGGGCGGGAGGGGCGGAGAACACTGAAGCTTTCTTT.

The chain is built from TRBV27 and TRBJ2-7; tentatively, D is TRBD1 (6 bases). This CDR3 is 14 amino acids long. V was shortened by 2 bases and J by 4 bases, with 12 bases between the two germline ends. Germline CDR1 is MNHEY and CDR2 is SMNVEV (reference sequence). The CDR3 bases are TGTGCCAGCAGTTTAGAGGGCAGGGGTTACGAGCAGTACTTC. This sequence encodes CASSLEGRGYEQYF.

This clonotype was picked up a small number of times. This chain joins TRBV7-6 and TRBJ2-3; D is undetermined. The germline CDR1 and CDR2 sequences are SGHVS and FNYEAQ. CDR3 length: 14 amino acids. Between the trimmed V and J ends, which lost 4 bases and 3 bases, there was a span of 11 bases. CDR3 residues: CASSSGLTTDTQYF. The CDR3 region has the DNA TGTGCCAGCAGCTCTGGCCTGACAACAGATACGCAGTATTTT.

This chain connects TRBV29-1 to TRBJ1-3; D not resolved. The germline V and J ends were trimmed by 5 bases and 0 bases, with 11 bases remaining between them. Germline V gives CDR1 SQVTM, CDR2 ANQGSEA. This CDR3 has 14 amino acids. The CDR3 region is CSVRTEYSGNTIYF. DNA for the CDR3: TGCAGCGTTCGGACCGAGTACTCTGGAAACACCATATATTTT.

The chain combines TRBV27 with TRBJ2-4; 8 nucleotides line up with TRBD1. The assigned J gene may be wrong: the sequence end matches TRBJ2-7 better. CDR3 size: 14 residues. Germline V gene data show CDR1 as MNHEY and CDR2 as SMNVEV (reference sequence). The CDR3 nucleotides are TGTGCCAGCAGTTTTGGGACAGGCGGTGGCGAGCAGTACTTC. Translation: CASSFGTGGGEQYF.

This clonotype was observed a handful of times. This sequence joins TRBV20-1 and TRBJ1-4; the D gene is possibly TRBD1 (6 bases). Germline-derived CDR1 and CDR2 are DFQATT and SNEGSKA (reference sequence). Deletions cut 0 bases from V and 3 bases from J, with 11 bases between. This CDR3 comprises 15 residues. The CDR3 region has the DNA TGCAGTGCTAGAGATCATAGGGGGGCTAATGAAAAACTGTTTTTT. Amino acid sequence: CSARDHRGANEKLFF.

This clonotype occurred a few times. The gene calls are TRBV6-5 and TRBJ2-1, with 12 bases aligning to TRBD2. With 4 bases clipped from V and 4 bases from J, the junction kept 11 bases outside the gene matches. The CDR3 spans 18 residues. Germline V gives CDR1 MNHEY, CDR2 SVGAGI. This CDR3 reads CASSSGRLAGAGYNEQFF. The CDR3 DNA is TGTGCCAGCAGTTCCGGAAGACTAGCGGGGGCCGGGTACAATGAGCAGTTCTTC.

The chain employs TRBV20-1 and TRBJ2-5; TRBD1 might be the D (7 bases). Judging by the DNA end, TRBJ2-7 fits better; the J call may be wrong. Germline V gives CDR1 DFQATT, CDR2 SNEGSKA (reference sequence). The CDR3 is 14 residues long. Here the CDR3 DNA reads TGCAGTGCTAGTATTGGGCAGGGGGGCTACGAGCAGTACTTC. It encodes CSASIGQGGYEQYF.

The chain carries TRBV2 and TRBJ2-7; TRBD2 might be the D (6 bases). In germline, CDR1 is SNHLY, CDR2 FYNNEI. The CDR3 covers 10 residues. V was pared by 8 bases and J by 7 bases, with 9 bases between. CDR3 region: CASGLPEQYF. The DNA for the CDR3 is TGTGCCAGCGGACTACCGGAGCAGTACTTC.

This clonotype was counted only a few times. V usage is TRBV4-1 and J usage is TRBJ2-5; D possibly corresponds to TRBD2 (5 bases). Germline CDR1 MGHRA, CDR2 YSYEKL. The ends were cut back, 6 bases at V and 5 bases at J, with 19 bases in the middle. The CDR3 spans 15 residues. The CDR3 DNA reads TGCGCCAGCAGTTACGGACTCGGGGTGGGGGAGACCCAGTACTTC. Its translation is CASSYGLGVGETQYF.

In its sample, this clonotype was seen a few times. The chain combines TRBV10-2 with TRBJ2-1; no clear D. The V gene lost 6 bases and the J gene lost 9 bases, with 15 bases spanning the gap. Germline CDR1 and CDR2: WSHSY and SAAADI. The CDR3 has 13 amino acids. The CDR3 bases are TGCGCCAGCAGGGATTTTTCGGGCGGTGAGCAGTTCTTC. This translates into CASRDFSGGEQFF.

This clonotype was seen more than once but under ten times. V and J are TRBV20-1 and TRBJ2-7; D not certain. Germline CDR1 reads DFQATT; CDR2 reads SNEGSKA (reference sequence). The CDR3 contains 13 residues. V gave up 5 bases and J gave up 0 bases, with 11 bases separating them. The chain's CDR3 is CSAPDERSYEQYF. CDR3 sequence (DNA): TGCAGTGCTCCTGACGAGCGCTCCTACGAGCAGTACTTC.

This clonotype was recorded many times. V is TRBV5-1 and J is TRBJ2-4, with 8 bases lining up with TRBD1. The J segment lost 6 bases and the V segment lost 4 bases, leaving 18 bases of the junction unmatched. The CDR3 has 18 amino acids. Germline V CDR1 and CDR2: SGHRS, YFSETQ. CDR3 sequence reads: CASSVGGQGSQLGNIQYF. In DNA form, the CDR3 reads TGCGCCAGCAGCGTCGGCGGACAGGGTTCGCAATTGGGAAACATTCAGTACTTC.

This clonotype was recorded only once. One end of the junction varies from germline; a read error may be responsible. This chain uses TRBV29-1 with TRBJ1-1, with D tentatively TRBD1 (5 bases). The CDR3 length is 13 residues. Germline loops: CDR1 SQVTM, CDR2 ANQGSEA. The CDR3 loop reads CGVSQGKNTEAFF. DNA of the CDR3: TGCGGCGTTTCGCAGGGAAAGAACACTGAAGCTTTCTTT.

This clonotype was counted only a few times. The rearrangement joins TRBV29-1 to TRBJ1-5, with TRBD1 as a possible D gene (5 bases). The V gene lost 4 bases and the J gene lost 3 bases, with 10 bases spanning the gap. This CDR3 region has 13 residues. Germline CDR1 and CDR2: SQVTM and ANQGSEA. The CDR3, as DNA: TGCAGCGTTGTTAGGGGAACCAATCAGCCCCAGCATTTT. Translated, it gives CSVVRGTNQPQHF.

This clonotype was counted at least ten times. The gene calls are TRBV14 and TRBJ1-2; D gene unclear. The CDR3 is 12 amino acids. Looked up from germline, CDR1 is SGHDN and CDR2 is FVKESK. V lost 1 base and J lost 8, with 8 bases in between. For the CDR3, the DNA is TGTGCCAGCAGCCAAGGTGTGCGGGGCTACACCTTC. As protein: CASSQGVRGYTF.

This sequence joins TRBV7-2 and TRBJ2-5; D tentatively fits TRBD1 or TRBD2 (5 bases each). The tail of the sequence fits TRBJ2-7 better, so the J call may be wrong. Germline V lookup: CDR1 SGHTA, CDR2 FQGNSA. This CDR3 is built from 13 residues. The CDR3 spells CASSVEGYYEQYF. CDR3 nucleotides: TGTGCCAGCAGCGTAGAGGGGTACTACGAGCAGTACTTC.

This rearrangement joins TRBV5-5 to TRBJ2-3, with 8 bases that match TRBD2. V lost 3 bases to trimming and J lost 3 bases; unmatched junction nucleotides: 9. The CDR3 is 16 residues long. CDR1 is SGHKS, CDR2 YYEKEE, per germline (reference sequence). In nucleotides, the CDR3 is TGTGCCAGCAGCTACTACTCGGGGGGGCTAACAGATACGCAGTATTTT. Translated: CASSYYSGGLTDTQYF.

The chain recombines TRBV29-1 with TRBJ2-3, with 10 bases matching TRBD2. The CDR3 totals 15 residues. Trimming removed 6 bases from V and 2 bases from J; junction bases left unmatched: 8. CDR1 and CDR2 from the germline V gene are SQVTM and ANQGSEA. The DNA of the CDR3 is TGCAGCGTCCCTACACTAGCGGGGTCCACAGATACGCAGTATTTT. This encodes CSVPTLAGSTDTQYF.

The chain is built from TRBV9 and TRBJ1-5; D uncertain. V was cut by 0 bases and J by 4 bases, with 8 bases left in between. The germline CDR1 and CDR2 sequences are SGDLS and YYNGEE. The CDR3 is 14 residues long. This chain's CDR3 is CASSVGSKNQPQHF. CDR3 nucleotides: TGTGCCAGCAGCGTAGGATCCAAAAATCAGCCCCAGCATTTT.

This clonotype has just a few counts. This chain uses TRBV11-2 with TRBJ1-1; D is undetermined. The CDR3 runs to 12 residues. V lost 1 base, J lost 7 bases, and 7 bases lay in between. The V gene's germline CDR1 is SGHAT and CDR2 FQNNGV. CDR3: CASSLGRIEAFF. The CDR3 DNA reads TGTGCCAGCAGCTTAGGGCGAATTGAAGCTTTCTTT.

The CDR3 sequence is CASSAGLAAYEQYF. CDR3 in DNA: TGCGCCAGCAGCGCGGGACTAGCGGCCTACGAGCAGTACTTC. The V and J genes are TRBV4-1 and TRBJ2-7, with 11 bases matching TRBD2. CDR1 and CDR2 (germline): MGHRA, YSYEKL. The length of the CDR3 is 14 residues. V shed 5 bases, J shed 2 bases, and the junction held 2 bases outside the gene matches.